Listed here are 3 T cell receptor beta chains from one sample, sequenced in a study of T cell clonality in common variable immunodeficiency. Clones were sequenced by immunoSEQ multiplex PCR, and TCRdb holds only the in-frame ones, with some missing. This repertoire holds 50,000 to 65,000 clones, and none appear only once. Material: peripheral blood mononuclear cells. These receptors came from a person aged 18 to 75 in good health.

To note about this clone: The read ends 3 residues shy of where the CDR3 ends; the end is completed using the germline J gene. This chain links TRBV19 with TRBJ2-7, with a possible D match to TRBD1 (5 bases). The germline CDR1 and CDR2 sequences are LNHDA and SQIVND (reference sequence). Trimming pared 5 bases from V and 5 bases from J, leaving 16 bases between. CDR3 length: 14 residues. This CDR3 reads CASSHEGAPNEQYF. The part of the CDR3 DNA that was read is TGTGCCAGTAGTCACGAAGGGGCCCCCAACGAG.

This clone has only a few counts. Sequencing ends 3 residues short of the CDR3 end; the germline J gene provides the rest. This sequence joins TRBV30 and TRBJ2-4; 7 bases match TRBD1. The germline CDR1 and CDR2 sequences are GTSNPN and SVGIG (reference sequence). The CDR3 is 14 amino acids. The part of the CDR3 DNA that was read is TGTGCCTGGAGTCCTACAGGGGCAGCGAATGGT. Residues: CAWSPTGAANG. The full CDR3 sequence reads CAWSPTGAANGQYF.

In its sample, this clone was seen many times. Read coverage stops 3 residues before the CDR3 terminus; the germline J gene supplies the remainder. The genes are TRBV5-4 and TRBJ2-4; D possibly corresponds to TRBD1 (8 bases). CDR1 is SGHNT, CDR2 YYREEE, per germline (reference sequence). V was clipped by 5 bases and J by 8 bases, with 20 bases between them. The length of the CDR3 is 15 residues. The CDR3 bases that were read are TGTGCCAGCAGTGCTGACAGGGGCGCGGGAGACATT. Its protein product is CASSADRGAGDI. The entire CDR3 sequence reads CASSADRGAGDIQYF. Variable domain in full (rest from reference TRBV5-4 and TRBJ2-4): ETGVTQSPTHLIKTRGQQVTLRCSSQSGHNTVSWYQQALGQGPQFIFQYYREEENGRGNFPPRFSGLQFPNYSSELNVNALELDDSALYLCASSADRGAGDIQYFGAGTRLSVL.